Listed below are T cell receptor beta chains from one sample, sequenced in a study of blood T cell repertoires in COVID-19. Clones were sequenced by immunoSEQ multiplex PCR, and TCRdb holds only the in-frame ones, with some missing. Here the sample spans about 240,000 clones, about nine tenths being singletons. Sequencing input: peripheral blood. These receptors came from a man between 60 and 75 years old with acute or convalescent COVID-19. Both conserved end residues are part of each CDR3. D genes are given only for firm matches. Some rows mark clone size as missing; the rest say once, few, many or name a class of expanded clone.

V	D	length	size	J	DNA	CDR3
TRBV3-1/TRBV3-2	TRBD2	15	NA	TRBJ2-7	TGTGCCAGCAGCCGCGGGGGAGATGGTTCCTACGAGCAGTACTTC	CASSRGGDGSYEQYF
TRBV25-1	NA	13	once	TRBJ2-7	TGTGCCAGCAGTCCCCGAGGGTCCTACGAGCAGTACTTC	CASSPRGSYEQYF
TRBV4-1	TRBD1	14	NA	TRBJ1-4	TGCGCCAGCAACCTAGGGGGCCCAAATGAAAAACTGTTTTTT	CASNLGGPNEKLFF
TRBV5-1	NA	15	NA	TRBJ2-2	TGCGCCAGCAGCGTGACAGGAACGAACACCGGGGAGCTGTTTTTT	CASSVTGTNTGELFF
TRBV9	TRBD2	15	NA	TRBJ2-7	TGTGCCAGCAGCGTCGGGCGACTAGCGGGTTACGAGCAGTACTTC	CASSVGRLAGYEQYF
TRBV2	NA	15	NA	TRBJ1-5	TGTGCCAGCAGTGAAGACAGAGTACTCAATCAGCCCCAGCATTTT	CASSEDRVLNQPQHF
TRBV6-2/TRBV6-3	TRBD2	19	NA	TRBJ2-1	TGTGCCAGCAGCCGCCTCATGGGGACTAGCGCCTTCTCCTACAATGAGCAGTTCTTC	CASSRLMGTSAFSYNEQFF
TRBV5-1	NA	16	NA	TRBJ1-6	TGCGCCAGCAGCTTGGAGGGTCAGGGTGTAAGTTCACCCCTCCACTTT	CASSLEGQGVSSPLHF
TRBV28	NA	12	NA	TRBJ1-6	TGTGCCAGCCGACAGAATAATTCACCCCTCCACTTT	CASRQNNSPLHF
TRBV5-5	TRBD1	15	NA	TRBJ2-5	TGTGCCAGCAGCTCAGGACAGGGAAGTTTTGAGACCCAGTACTTC	CASSSGQGSFETQYF
TRBV12-5	NA	14	NA	TRBJ1-5	TGTGCTAGTGGTTTGGGGGGGCCGGGGCAGCCCCAGCATTTT	CASGLGGPGQPQHF
TRBV9	NA	17	NA	TRBJ2-7	TGTGCCAGCAGCGGAATGGAATGGACAGCTGGACTTGGAGAGCAGTACTTC	CASSGMEWTAGLGEQYF
TRBV6-5	NA	14	NA	TRBJ2-3	TGTGCCAGCAGTTACTCCCACTTTGGGGGGACGCAGTATTTT	CASSYSHFGGTQYF
TRBV11-2	NA	14	NA	TRBJ2-5	TGTGCCAGCAGCTTCGACCTCGGGTTCGAGACCCAGTACTTC	CASSFDLGFETQYF
TRBV4-3	TRBD1	14	NA	TRBJ1-5	TGCGCCAGCAGCCTTGGGACAGGGAATCAGCCCCAGCATTTT	CASSLGTGNQPQHF
TRBV6-2/TRBV6-3	NA	16	NA	TRBJ2-5	TGTGCCAGCAGTTACTCTGGGACCGTTAGGGGGAGGACCCAGTACTTC	CASSYSGTVRGRTQYF
TRBV7-2	TRBD1	14	NA	TRBJ1-5	TGTGCCAGCAGCTTACCGGGACAGTATCAGCCCCAGCATTTT	CASSLPGQYQPQHF
TRBV3-1/TRBV3-2	NA	21	NA	TRBJ2-6	TGTGCCAGCAGCCAAGAATCGGGATTGGACAGCTACCGCTCTGGGGCCAACGTCCTGACTTTC	CASSQESGLDSYRSGANVLTF
TRBV9	NA	16	NA	TRBJ2-1	TGTGCCAGCAGCCCATCGGTAGCATCCTCCTACAATGAGCAGTTCTTC	CASSPSVASSYNEQFF
TRBV7-2	TRBD1	15	NA	TRBJ2-7	TGTGCCAGCTCAAAACAGGGGGCGACTTCCTACGAGCAGTACTTC	CASSKQGATSYEQYF
TRBV27	NA	14	NA	TRBJ1-6	TGTGCCAGCAGTTTACTAGACTATAATTCACCCCTCCACTTT	CASSLLDYNSPLHF
TRBV10-3	TRBD2	14	few	TRBJ2-1	TGTGCCATCATGGACGCGGGAGTCGGCAATGAGCAGTTCTTC	CAIMDAGVGNEQFF
TRBV6-2/TRBV6-3	TRBD1	15	NA	TRBJ1-1	TGTGCCAGCAGCGGACAGGCGCCATCGAACACTGAAGCTTTCTTT	CASSGQAPSNTEAFF
TRBV6-2/TRBV6-3	TRBD2	16	NA	TRBJ2-1	TGTGCCAGCAGTTACCGGGAGGGAGCGGTAAACAATGAGCAGTTCTTC	CASSYREGAVNNEQFF
TRBV4-1	TRBD2	16	few	TRBJ2-7	TGCGCCAGCAGCCAAGATCGAGGACTAGCATCCTACGAGCAGTACTTC	CASSQDRGLASYEQYF
TRBV5-4	TRBD1	15	NA	TRBJ1-1	TGTGCCAGCAGCTGGGGACAGGCCTCGAACACTGAAGCTTTCTTT	CASSWGQASNTEAFF